The rows below give T cell receptor beta chains drawn from one sample of a study of blood T cell repertoires in COVID-19. The table came from immunoSEQ multiplex PCR; TCRdb's copy has only in-frame clones and leaves some out. The table records about 310,000 clones, 85% to 90% of them present only once. Sequencing was carried out using peripheral blood. The receptors were gathered from a young woman with COVID-19, enrolled during active disease. Each CDR3 is given with its conserved first and last residue. The D gene is left open where the match is weak. Clone sizes are given selectively: once, few, many, or a class where the clone is expanded.

d_gene	v_gene	abundance	j_gene	CDR3aa	CDR3nt
TRBD1	TRBV4-1	NA	TRBJ1-2	CASSNLGGAGYGYTF	TGCGCCAGCAGCAACTTAGGGGGCGCGGGGTATGGCTACACCTTC
TRBD1	TRBV10-1	once	TRBJ2-2	CASTGLGQGESGELFF	TGCGCCAGCACCGGCCTGGGACAGGGGGAAAGCGGGGAGCTGTTTTTT
NA	TRBV4-2	once	TRBJ2-4	CASSQGLRQPINIQYF	TGTGCCAGCAGCCAAGGGTTGAGACAGCCCATAAACATTCAGTACTTC
NA	TRBV28	NA	TRBJ1-6	CATSPPDSPISPLHF	TGTGCCACCTCTCCGCCCGACAGCCCCATTAGTCCCCTCCACTTT
TRBD2	TRBV5-1	once	TRBJ2-7	CASSSGLAGSSYEQYF	TGCGCCAGCAGCTCAGGACTAGCGGGCAGCTCCTACGAGCAGTACTTC
NA	TRBV6-5	NA	TRBJ2-7	CASVWGGQNEQYF	TGTGCCAGTGTATGGGGGGGCCAAAACGAGCAGTACTTC
TRBD1	TRBV30	NA	TRBJ1-1	CAWTRGRDTEAFF	TGTGCCTGGACCAGGGGGCGGGACACTGAAGCTTTCTTT
TRBD1	TRBV28	NA	TRBJ2-7	CASSFDRVTYEQYF	TGTGCCAGCAGTTTCGACAGGGTAACCTACGAGCAGTACTTC
TRBD2	TRBV5-1	NA	TRBJ2-5	CASRRGLAGETQYF	TGCGCCAGCAGAAGGGGACTAGCCGGAGAGACCCAGTACTTC
TRBD2	TRBV18	NA	TRBJ2-7	CASSPITSGNSYEQYF	TGTGCCAGCTCACCAATAACTAGCGGGAACTCCTACGAGCAGTACTTC
TRBD1	TRBV4-2	NA	TRBJ2-3	CASSQAGTGVADTQYF	TGTGCCAGCAGCCAGGCCGGGACAGGGGTCGCAGATACGCAGTATTTT
NA	TRBV11-3	NA	TRBJ1-1	CASSSRDTEAFF	TGTGCCAGCAGCTCACGGGACACTGAAGCTTTCTTT
NA	TRBV3-1/TRBV3-2	NA	TRBJ2-2	CASSQTGLAGELFF	TGTGCCAGCAGCCAGACAGGACTGGCCGGGGAGCTGTTTTTT
TRBD1	TRBV6-5	once	TRBJ1-1	CASNFDRGGTEAFF	TGTGCCAGCAATTTCGACAGGGGAGGCACTGAAGCTTTCTTT
TRBD1	TRBV28	NA	TRBJ2-7	CASRISGQGFYEQYF	TGTGCCAGCAGAATCTCGGGACAGGGGTTTTACGAGCAGTACTTC
TRBD1	TRBV5-4	NA	TRBJ2-2	CASRAWTGSPGELFF	TGTGCCAGCAGGGCTTGGACAGGGAGTCCCGGGGAGCTGTTTTTT
NA	TRBV19	NA	TRBJ2-6	CASSIGGYGANVLTF	TGTGCCAGTAGTATAGGAGGTTACGGGGCCAACGTCCTGACTTTC
TRBD2	TRBV6-2/TRBV6-3	NA	TRBJ2-7	CASSYQVAGGNYEQYF	TGTGCCAGCAGTTACCAAGTAGCGGGAGGAAACTACGAGCAGTACTTC
NA	TRBV28	once	TRBJ1-2	CASRPGQDGYTF	TGTGCCAGCAGACCCGGACAAGATGGCTACACCTTC
NA	TRBV6-5	NA	TRBJ1-5	CATRRASNQPQHF	TGTGCCACCAGGCGGGCTAGCAATCAGCCCCAGCATTTT
TRBD1	TRBV7-2	NA	TRBJ2-2	CASSLAGRGTGELFF	TGTGCCAGCAGCTTAGCGGGCAGGGGGACCGGGGAGCTGTTTTTT
NA	TRBV27	NA	TRBJ1-1	CASSYSRNTEAFF	TGTGCCAGCAGTTACTCAAGGAACACTGAAGCTTTCTTT
TRBD1	TRBV7-9	once	TRBJ2-3	CASSHPGQGVPDTQYF	TGTGCCAGCAGCCACCCGGGACAGGGGGTTCCAGATACGCAGTATTTT
TRBD1	TRBV5-1	NA	TRBJ1-1	CASSPQGGPEAFF	TGCGCCAGCAGCCCGCAGGGGGGCCCTGAAGCTTTCTTT
TRBD1	TRBV5-1	NA	TRBJ1-1	CASSGGTGVVNTEAFF	TGCGCCAGCAGCGGGGGGACAGGGGTGGTGAACACTGAAGCTTTCTTT
TRBD2	TRBV5-6	NA	TRBJ2-7	CASSSRGLAASSYEQYF	TGTGCCAGCAGCTCACGGGGACTAGCGGCTTCCTCCTACGAGCAGTACTTC
NA	TRBV6-5	NA	TRBJ1-2	CAAGTSGYTF	TGTGCCGCGGGAACAAGTGGCTACACCTTC
TRBD1	TRBV18	NA	TRBJ2-7	CASSPSRSGQGAYEQYF	TGTGCCAGCTCACCCTCTCGGAGTGGACAGGGGGCCTACGAGCAGTACTTC